The 16 T cell receptor beta chains below all came from one sample that was sequenced in a study of spatial heterogeneity in lung cancer. Time point: sample taken at primary tumor resection. Unsorted whole RNA from tumor, nontumor lung or frozen PBMC underwent sequencing. TCRdb fed the 5' RACE reads into MiXCR, producing one record per CDR3 protein. The top ten clones hold approximately 42% of a sample with about 45,000 distinct CDR3 sequences, approximately 12% of them seen once. The source was PBMCs, collected at surgery. The receptors were sampled from a female donor with early-stage non-small cell lung cancer.

This clonotype was observed a few times. CDR3 in amino acids: CASSPPGPGELFF. The DNA for the CDR3 is TGTGCCAGCAGCCCCCCGGGGCCCGGGGAGCTGTTTTTT. This sequence joins TRBV11-2 and TRBJ2-2; D is tentatively TRBD1 or TRBD2 (5 bases each). Looked up from germline, CDR1 is SGHAT and CDR2 is FQNNGV. The V end was cut by 5 bases, the J end by 6 bases, with 10 bases between. The CDR3 length is 13 residues.

The chain combines TRBV25-1 with TRBJ1-2; 8 bases are a match to TRBD1. With 2 bases clipped from V and 4 bases from J, the junction kept 6 bases outside the gene matches. The CDR3 sequence is 15 residues long. Germline CDR1 reads MGHDK; CDR2 reads SYGVNS. In DNA, the CDR3 is TGTGCCAGCAGTGAAAGGGCAGGGGGCAGCTATGGCTACACCTTC. Translation: CASSERAGGSYGYTF.

The chain links TRBV12-3 or TRBV12-4 to TRBJ2-2; D is perhaps TRBD1 (5 bases). The CDR3 runs to 15 residues. Between the trimmed V and J ends, which lost 7 bases and 2 bases, there was a span of 14 bases. CDR3 bases: TGTGCCAGCACCCCTGGACACCGAAACACCGGGGAGCTGTTTTTT. This codes for CASTPGHRNTGELFF.

The V call is TRBV7-9, the J call TRBJ2-7; 7 nucleotides agree with TRBD1. J lost 0 bases, V lost 8 bases, and 7 bases had no gene match. There are 14 residues in the CDR3. Germline CDR1 reads SEHNR; CDR2 reads FQNEAQ (reference sequence). This CDR3 is CASGSGTDSYEQYF. CDR3 DNA: TGTGCCAGCGGTTCCGGGACAGACTCCTACGAGCAGTACTTC. Drawing the rest from reference TRBV7-9 and TRBJ2-7, the complete variable domain is DTGVSQNPRHKITKRGQNVTFRCDPISEHNRLYWYRQTLGQGPEFLTYFQNEAQLEKSRLLSDRFSAERPKGSFSTLEIQRTEQGDSAMYLCASGSGTDSYEQYFGPGTRLTVT.

As concerns this clonotype: Its ends do not fully match the called genes, so a read error is possible. The genes are TRBV6-2 or TRBV6-3 and TRBJ1-6; TRBD1 agrees at 7 bases. This CDR3 region has 14 residues. Germline CDR1 reads MNHEY; CDR2 reads SVGEGT. The CDR3: CASSYFGTESPLRF. CDR3 nucleotide sequence: TGTGCCAGCAGTTACTTTGGGACAGAGTCACCCCTCCGCTTT.

This clonotype occurred many times. The chain carries TRBV2 and TRBJ1-6; D is unclear. Per germline, CDR1 SNHLY and CDR2 FYNNEI. Trimming took 7 bases from V and 12 from J, leaving 28 bases between them. The CDR3 has 17 residues. The CDR3 spells CASTPRWSAVAAQPLHF. DNA for the CDR3: TGTGCCAGCACCCCGCGCTGGAGTGCCGTTGCGGCTCAACCCCTCCACTTT.

The chain is built from TRBV5-1 and TRBJ2-1; D not resolved. V was clipped by 4 bases and J by 5 bases, with 10 bases between them. This CDR3 is 13 amino acids long. In germline, CDR1 is SGHRS, CDR2 YFSETQ. This CDR3 is CASSTQSDNEQFF. The CDR3 DNA follows: TGCGCCAGCAGCACTCAAAGCGACAATGAGCAGTTCTTC.

This clonotype was found many times. The chain uses TRBV29-1 and TRBJ1-4, with 7 bases aligning to TRBD1. Germline assignment: CDR1 SQVTM and CDR2 ANQGSEA. V was pared by 5 bases and J by 7 bases, with 7 bases of the junction left unmatched. This CDR3 contains 13 residues. CDR3 residues: CSVRTGGLEKLFF. The CDR3 region has the DNA TGCAGCGTTCGGACAGGCGGACTTGAAAAACTGTTTTTT. The full variable domain, completed using reference TRBV29-1 and TRBJ1-4, is SAVISQKPSRDICQRGTSLTIQCQVDSQVTMMFWYRQQPGQSLTLIATANQGSEATYESGFVIDKFPISRPNLTFSTLTVSNMSPEDSSIYLCSVRTGGLEKLFFGSGTQLSVL.

The chain carries TRBV12-3 or TRBV12-4 and TRBJ2-3, with a possible D match to TRBD1 (6 bases). The V end lost 1 base, the J end lost 4 bases, and 6 bases lay between the germline ends. This CDR3 has 13 amino acids. The CDR3 region is CASSLGGPDTQYF. CDR3 DNA sequence: TGTGCCAGCAGTTTAGGGGGGCCAGATACGCAGTATTTT.

This clonotype was seen at least ten times. This chain joins TRBV6-1 and TRBJ1-5, with 8 bases identical to TRBD1. This CDR3 region has 15 residues. V shed 4 bases, J shed 0 bases, and the junction held 2 bases outside the gene matches. Germline V gives CDR1 MNHNS, CDR2 SASEGT. In DNA form, the CDR3 reads TGTGCCAGCAGTGTGGACAGGGCTAGCAATCAGCCCCAGCATTTT. The encoded protein is CASSVDRASNQPQHF.

The V call is TRBV20-1, the J call TRBJ2-3; D unresolved. From germline, CDR1 is DFQATT and CDR2 SNEGSKA (reference sequence). The V gene lost 1 base and the J gene lost 2 bases, with 7 bases spanning the gap. This CDR3 region has 13 residues. CDR3 protein: CSARGRATDTQYF. The CDR3 bases are TGCAGTGCTAGAGGCCGGGCCACAGATACGCAGTATTTT.

The V and J genes are TRBV5-4 and TRBJ1-2, with D possibly being TRBD1 (5 bases). Between the trimmed V and J ends, which lost 4 bases and 6 bases, there was a span of 13 bases. Germline V gene lookup returns CDR1 SGHNT and CDR2 YYREEE (reference sequence). The CDR3 is made up of 13 amino acids. This CDR3 is CASSPRRGNGYTF. CDR3 in DNA: TGTGCCAGCAGCCCGCGGAGGGGTAATGGCTACACCTTC.

This chain uses TRBV4-3 with TRBJ2-1, with 12 bases lining up with TRBD2. Germline V gene data show CDR1 as LGHNA and CDR2 as YSLEER. The V segment lost 0 bases and the J segment 8 bases; nucleotides outside the gene matches: 5. This CDR3 region has 16 residues. CDR3 nucleotides: TGCGCCAGCAGCCAAGATCTAGCGGGGGGGTGGTATGAGCAGTTCTTC. It is translated as CASSQDLAGGWYEQFF.

The rearrangement joins TRBV2 to TRBJ2-1; unclear D gene. The CDR3 has 14 residues. Germline V lookup: CDR1 SNHLY, CDR2 FYNNEI. V was pared by 0 bases and J by 1 base, with 4 bases between. The CDR3 DNA sequence: TGTGCCAGCAGTGAAGCGCTTTCCTACAATGAGCAGTTCTTC. Its protein is CASSEALSYNEQFF.

V gene TRBV5-5 combines with J gene TRBJ2-7; possibly TRBD1 for D (6 bases). This CDR3 spans 14 amino acids. Germline values: CDR1 SGHKS, CDR2 YYEKEE (reference sequence). V lost 2 bases and J lost 2, with 11 bases in between. The DNA for the CDR3 is TGTGCCAGCAGCTTCGGAGCAGGGGCCTACGAGCAGTACTTC. Translation: CASSFGAGAYEQYF. Based on the CDR3 plus reference TRBV5-5 and TRBJ2-7, the full variable domain is DAGVTQSPTHLIKTRGQQVTLRCSPISGHKSVSWYQQVLGQGPQFIFQYYEKEERGRGNFPDRFSARQFPNYSSELNVNALLLGDSALYLCASSFGAGAYEQYFGPGTRLTVT.

The V call is TRBV20-1, the J call TRBJ2-3; D may match TRBD1 or TRBD2 (6 bases each). CDR3 length equals 12 residues. V lost 3 bases and J lost 6, with 10 bases in between. Per the germline V gene, CDR1 is DFQATT and CDR2 is SNEGSKA (reference sequence). The CDR3 protein is CSASLGGDTQYF. DNA for the CDR3: TGCAGTGCTAGTTTGGGGGGCGATACGCAGTATTTT.